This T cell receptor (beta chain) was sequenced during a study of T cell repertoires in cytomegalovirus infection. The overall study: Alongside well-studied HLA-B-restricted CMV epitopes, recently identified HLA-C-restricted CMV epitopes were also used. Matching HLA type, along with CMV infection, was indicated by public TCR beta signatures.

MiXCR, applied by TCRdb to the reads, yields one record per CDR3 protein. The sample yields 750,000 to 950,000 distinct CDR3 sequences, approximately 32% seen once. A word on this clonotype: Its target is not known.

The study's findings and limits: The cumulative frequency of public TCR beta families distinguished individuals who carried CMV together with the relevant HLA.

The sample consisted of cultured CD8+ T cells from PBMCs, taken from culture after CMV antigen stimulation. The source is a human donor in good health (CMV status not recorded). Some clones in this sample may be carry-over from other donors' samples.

The DNA of the CDR3 is TGTGCCACCTCCCCAGCGGGAAACACCATATATTTT. Its translation: CATSPAGNTIYF. V gene TRBV19 combines with J gene TRBJ1-3; D uncertain. Germline loops: CDR1 LNHDA, CDR2 SQIVND (reference sequence). The V end lost 10 bases, the J end lost 4 bases, and 11 bases lay between the germline ends. This CDR3 is built from 12 residues.